Listed here are 24 T cell receptor beta chains from one sample, sequenced in a study of chemoradiotherapy in HPV16-positive cancers. Method: immunoSEQ multiplex PCR; TCRdb's copy keeps in-frame clones and lacks some. The repertoire holds about 4,400 clones, with about two thirds as singletons. The sample consisted of tumor tissue, taken from a patient who underwent chemoradiotherapy. Source of these receptors: a human donor with HPV-associated anogenital cancer.

The chain joins TRBV7-2 to TRBJ1-2; 9 bases align to TRBD1. Trimming cost V 1 base and J 3 bases; bases outside gene matches: 3. The CDR3 contains 15 residues. Looked up from germline, CDR1 is SGHTA and CDR2 is FQGNSA. In DNA, the CDR3 is TGTGCCAGCAGCTTAGGGACAGGGGCGGACTATGGCTACACCTTC. As protein: CASSLGTGADYGYTF.

The chain uses TRBV9 and TRBJ2-7; TRBD1 matches at 8 bases. The CDR3 consists of 15 residues. The germline V gene encodes CDR1 SGDLS and CDR2 YYNGEE. V shed 0 bases, J shed 7 bases, and the junction held 9 bases outside the gene matches. The CDR3 here is CASSVGARGPEEQYF. CDR3 DNA: TGTGCCAGCAGCGTAGGAGCCAGGGGGCCAGAGGAGCAGTACTTC.

Only one count was recorded for this clone. The gene calls are TRBV27 and TRBJ1-2; no firm D call. Germline V lookup: CDR1 MNHEY, CDR2 SMNVEV (reference sequence). The CDR3 spans 14 residues. V was pared by 5 bases and J by 3 bases, with 13 bases between. In nucleotides, the CDR3 is TGTGCCAGCAGTCCAAGGGTGAGAGACTATGGCTACACCTTC. Translated: CASSPRVRDYGYTF.

The chain joins TRBV2 to TRBJ1-1, with D possibly matching TRBD1 (5 bases). Trimming pared 7 bases from V and 0 bases from J, leaving 12 bases between. The CDR3 runs 14 residues. Germline values: CDR1 SNHLY, CDR2 FYNNEI. CDR3 bases: TGTGCCAGCACGAGGCGGGGGTTGAACACTGAAGCTTTCTTT. Protein sequence: CASTRRGLNTEAFF.

This clone was observed once. This chain links TRBV10-3 with TRBJ2-7; tentatively, D is TRBD1 (6 bases). Germline V gives CDR1 ENHRY, CDR2 SYGVKD. V dropped 3 bases and J dropped 3 bases, with 9 bases sitting between them. The CDR3 consists of 13 residues. The CDR3: CAISEQGNYEQYF. The CDR3 DNA reads TGTGCCATCAGTGAACAGGGAAACTACGAGCAGTACTTC.

The chain is built from TRBV6-5 and TRBJ1-2; 9 bases align to TRBD1. The CDR3 extends over 16 amino acids. The germline gives CDR1 MNHEY, CDR2 SVGAGI. J lost 4 bases, V lost 3 bases, and 9 bases had no gene match. Written as DNA, the CDR3 is TGTGCCAGCAGTTATATAGGGAGGGACAGGGCCTATGGCTACACCTTC. Translation: CASSYIGRDRAYGYTF.

This clone was observed a handful of times. This chain's CDR3 is CASSTSGDTGELFF. CDR3 DNA: TGTGCCAGCAGCACTAGCGGAGACACCGGGGAGCTGTTTTTT. This chain uses TRBV9 with TRBJ2-2; the match to TRBD2 covers 8 bases. Germline V CDR1 and CDR2: SGDLS, YYNGEE. J gave up 3 bases and V 4 bases, and 2 bases lay outside the gene matches. CDR3 length: 14 residues.

This clone was recorded once. This chain links TRBV28 with TRBJ1-6; possibly TRBD1 for D (6 bases). CDR1 MDHEN and CDR2 SYDVKM come from the germline V gene. Deletions cut 1 base from V and 9 bases from J, with 13 bases between. The CDR3 has 15 amino acids. The CDR3 nucleotides are TGTGCCAGCAGTTTATACAGGGCGGGTGCTTCACCCCTCCACTTT. It yields the protein CASSLYRAGASPLHF.

The rearrangement links TRBV2 to TRBJ1-5, with D perhaps matching TRBD1 (5 bases). This CDR3 is 18 amino acids long. V was trimmed by 7 bases and J by 0 bases, leaving 22 bases between them. Germline V CDR1 and CDR2: SNHLY, FYNNEI. The CDR3 nucleotides read TGTGCCAGCAATGGTCGGGGACCCAGGGTAGATAGCAATCAGCCCCAGCATTTT. Translation gives CASNGRGPRVDSNQPQHF.

The genes are TRBV7-2 and TRBJ2-7, with D possibly being TRBD2 (6 bases). Per the germline V gene, CDR1 is SGHTA and CDR2 is FQGNSA. This CDR3 is 16 amino acids long. V lost 1 base and J lost 0, with 13 bases in between. CDR3 bases: TGTGCCAGCAGCTTAGAGAGCGGGCGGAGCTCCTACGAGCAGTACTTC. Encoded protein: CASSLESGRSSYEQYF.

This clone was observed a handful of times. The CDR3 spells CASSFEGYGYTF. The CDR3 nucleotides read TGTGCCAGCAGCTTTGAGGGCTATGGCTACACCTTC. The chain is built from TRBV7-2 and TRBJ1-2; D uncertain. CDR1 and CDR2 (germline): SGHTA, FQGNSA. The ends were cut back, 3 bases at V and 4 bases at J, with 6 bases in the middle. The CDR3 spans 12 residues.

This chain connects TRBV9 to TRBJ2-5; a possible D gene is TRBD2 (5 bases). Germline CDR1 is SGDLS and CDR2 is YYNGEE. The CDR3 length is 14 residues. The V and J ends lost 0 bases and 5 bases respectively, with 11 bases between them. The CDR3 region has the DNA TGTGCCAGCAGCGTAGGGCTGGGAGTCGAGACCCAGTACTTC. Translation: CASSVGLGVETQYF.

The V and J genes are TRBV27 and TRBJ2-5; 8 bases are shared with TRBD2. This CDR3 is built from 15 residues. J lost 5 bases, V lost 5 bases, and 10 bases had no gene match. CDR1 is MNHEY and CDR2 is SMNVEV in the germline V gene (reference sequence). CDR3 loop: CASSKRERGAETQYF. For the CDR3, the DNA is TGTGCCAGCAGTAAGCGGGAGAGGGGGGCGGAGACCCAGTACTTC.

This chain connects TRBV10-3 to TRBJ1-4; D is unclear. From germline, CDR1 is ENHRY and CDR2 SYGVKD. The CDR3 is made up of 16 amino acids. The V end lost 2 bases, the J end lost 2 bases, and 12 bases lay between the germline ends. The DNA of the CDR3 is TGTGCCATCAGTGAGAGGCAGGCTGGGACTAATGAAAAACTGTTTTTT. It yields the protein CAISERQAGTNEKLFF.

The chain links TRBV4-2 to TRBJ2-1; possibly TRBD1 for D (6 bases). In germline, CDR1 is LGHNA, CDR2 YNFKEQ. There are 13 residues in the CDR3. Between the trimmed V and J ends, which lost 4 bases and 6 bases, there was a span of 10 bases. The CDR3 here is CASSPEQGNEQFF. CDR3 nucleotide sequence: TGTGCCAGCAGCCCAGAACAGGGCAATGAGCAGTTCTTC.

This clone was recorded once. The chain links TRBV6-1 to TRBJ1-1, with 11 bases matching TRBD1. Germline CDR1 MNHNS, CDR2 SASEGT. The CDR3 length is 15 residues. J gave up 5 bases and V 6 bases, and 8 bases lay outside the gene matches. CDR3 in DNA: TGTGCCAGCAGCGAGATCGGGACAGGGGGTACTGAAGCTTTCTTT. Encoded protein: CASSEIGTGGTEAFF.

This chain joins TRBV18 and TRBJ2-7; D unclear. The ends were cut back, 0 bases at V and 5 bases at J, with 11 bases in the middle. The CDR3 totals 14 residues. CDR1 and CDR2 from the germline V gene are KGHSH and LQKENI. CDR3 in DNA: TGTGCCAGCTCACCACCGACAAGGCCTCACGAGCAGTACTTC. As protein: CASSPPTRPHEQYF.

This clone was counted between two and nine times. V gene TRBV10-3 combines with J gene TRBJ2-2, with TRBD1 matching 9 bases. The germline V gene encodes CDR1 ENHRY and CDR2 SYGVKD. The length of the CDR3 is 15 residues. Trimming cost V 3 bases and J 10 bases; bases outside gene matches: 9. CDR3 sequence: CAISDVDRGNEELFF. The CDR3 nucleotides read TGTGCCATCAGTGATGTGGACAGGGGAAACGAGGAGCTGTTTTTT.

V gene TRBV6-4 combines with J gene TRBJ2-1; 9 bases map to TRBD2. Germline CDR1 and CDR2: MRHNA and SNTAGT. The CDR3 loop spans 15 amino acids. J was trimmed by 7 bases and V by 1 base; bases with no gene match: 5. DNA for the CDR3: TGTGCCAGCAGTGACTTTAGCGGGAGAAGTAATGAGCAGTTCTTC. It encodes CASSDFSGRSNEQFF.

By its share, this clone is large. The V gene is TRBV7-2, the J gene TRBJ1-5; D not certain. The CDR3 totals 12 residues. V lost 3 bases and J lost 6, with 6 bases in between. Germline V gives CDR1 SGHTA, CDR2 FQGNSA. The CDR3 reads CASSLRGQPQHF. The CDR3, as DNA: TGTGCCAGCAGCTTGAGAGGTCAGCCCCAGCATTTT.

To note about this clone: The DNA is omitted, as the CDR3 cannot be located on it reliably, and the CDR3 follows TCRdb's listing. The chain is built from TRBV28 and TRBJ2-5. The CDR3 spans 13 amino acids, including both terminal residues. Per germline, CDR1 MDHEN and CDR2 SYDVKM. This chain's CDR3 is CASSFLAAQTQYF.

V and J are TRBV10-1 and TRBJ2-3, with a tentative D call TRBD2 (6 bases). CDR1 and CDR2 (germline): WNHNN, SYGVQD (reference sequence). The V and J ends lost 6 bases and 0 bases respectively, with 13 bases between them. The CDR3 spans 15 residues. CDR3 amino acids: CASSGGPGSTDTQYF. In DNA, the CDR3 is TGCGCCAGCAGCGGGGGACCGGGAAGCACAGATACGCAGTATTTT.

The rearrangement uses TRBV7-2 and TRBJ1-1; TRBD1 is a possible D gene (5 bases). With 0 bases removed from V and 4 bases from J, the gap between germline ends came to 12 bases. This CDR3 contains 15 residues. The germline V gene encodes CDR1 SGHTA and CDR2 FQGNSA. Here the CDR3 reads CASSLAISGRTEAFF. In nucleotides, the CDR3 is TGTGCCAGCAGCTTAGCGATTTCAGGGCGCACTGAAGCTTTCTTT.

The J gene is TRBJ2-7, the V gene TRBV7-1; no clear D gene. TRBV7-1 is an ORF, and what it does is uncertain. The CDR3 has 11 amino acids. V shed 4 bases and J shed 3 bases, with 4 bases lying between them. The DNA for the CDR3 is TGTGCCAGCAGCTTACACTACGAGCAGTACTTC. This encodes CASSLHYEQYF.